This entry is about one TCR beta chain. This clonotype was recorded at least ten times. Its antigen is still unknown. It has no much larger one-base neighbor in the sample; base qualities were not kept. The library was made by 5' RACE. TCRdb records Illumina MiSeq as the sequencer. TCRdb reprocessing: public reads trimmed at Q25 with fastp, clones called with MiXCR, in-frame beta chains kept. When rows share a CDR3 protein, they turn into one entry using the most common DNA and genes. The table for this sample lists about 41,000 distinct CDR3 sequences; around 4.5% of them were counted only once. The ten largest account for more than 8% of the sample. The data derive from a study of T cells of healthy individuals listed by TCRdb under 2018. The germline ends are 16 bases apart after V is trimmed by 4 bases and J by 4 bases. The germline V gene encodes CDR1 LGHNT and CDR2 FRNRAP. From cysteine to phenylalanine, the CDR3 is 15 amino acids long. Just CDR3 DNA is preserved here, 45 bases in frame from base 1.

The rearranged segments are TRBV12-5 and TRBJ1-2; TRBD1 is a weak D gene call, 5 bases matching. The receptor comes from a human donor in good health. The DNA sequence is given as TGTGCTAGTGGTTCCTTTGGGGCTGGGGTCTATGGCTACACCTTC. Translated, this gives CASGSFGAGVYGYTF.